This T cell receptor beta chain stems from a study of response to subunit inactivated influenza vaccine. Whole-study findings and limits: After each seasonal influenza vaccination, few new T cells are recruited, the authors suggested.

This clonotype has only a few counts. The antigen is undetermined. From the RT-PCR reads, TCRdb called clonotypes with MiXCR, one entry per CDR3 protein. The sample lists approximately 700,000 distinct CDR3 sequences, roughly 13% occurring once. The sequence came from a man over 45 who received an inactivated influenza vaccine. The sample consisted of PBMCs from blood, taken approximately 15 days before vaccination.

The CDR3 loop is CSALKGASGHEQFF. DNA for the CDR3: TGCAGTGCCCTAAAGGGCGCTAGTGGGCATGAGCAGTTCTTC. The rearrangement links TRBV20-1 to TRBJ2-1; D unclear. V was cut by 6 bases and J by 8 bases, with 20 bases left in between. Germline V gene data show CDR1 as DFQATT and CDR2 as SNEGSKA (reference sequence). There are 14 residues in the CDR3.